This TCR beta chain was profiled in a study of early T cells in non-severe SARS-CoV-2 infection. cDNA molecules, individually, were tagged with unique molecular identifiers. TCRdb fed the 5' RACE reads into MiXCR, producing one record per CDR3 protein. This table has over 80,000 distinct CDR3 sequences, around 12% appearing once. Trimming shortened V by 6 bases and J by 3 bases, and 21 bases separated the two germline ends. The CDR3 runs to 16 residues. This clonotype was seen more than once but under ten times. The chain uses TRBV12-3 or TRBV12-4 and TRBJ2-7, with D perhaps TRBD2 (6 bases). The receptor was isolated from an adult who was a healthcare worker with PCR-confirmed SARS-CoV-2 infection or an uninfected control (not recorded which). Sample: whole blood, taken at baseline. CDR3 nucleotides: TGTGCCAGCAGCCTTAGAAGGGCAGGGAGGTTCTACGAGCAGTACTTC. Protein: CASSLRRAGRFYEQYF.